The 23 T cell receptor beta chains presented below share a single source sample, sequenced in a study of T cells in women clearing cervical HPV infection. Method: immunoSEQ multiplex PCR; TCRdb's copy keeps in-frame clones and lacks some. The sample has approximately 41,000 clones. Sequenced sample: blood buffy coat. These receptors were obtained from a woman aged 18 to 75 with a cervical HPV16 infection that either progressed to CIN3+ or cleared (not recorded which).

On this clone itself: Read sequence stops 3 residues before the CDR3 end, and the germline J gene provides the missing end. V usage is TRBV12-3 or TRBV12-4 and J usage is TRBJ1-6, with a tentative D call TRBD1 (5 bases). Trimming cost V 6 bases and J 10 bases, with 16 bases left between them. This CDR3 contains 14 residues. The CDR3 loop reads CASSSGLRGSPLHF. CDR3 DNA, as far as it was read: TGTGCCAGCAGCTCCGGTCTCCGGGGGTCACCC.

Comment on this clone: The observed sequence ends 3 residues before the CDR3 terminus, with the missing tail filled in from the germline J gene. This rearrangement joins TRBV5-1 to TRBJ2-2; 7 bases are shared with TRBD2. With 4 bases clipped from V and 4 bases from J, the junction kept 10 bases outside the gene matches. Germline V gene data show CDR1 as SGHRS and CDR2 as YFSETQ. The CDR3 sequence is 16 residues long. CDR3 loop: CASSPGGGRATGELFF. The DNA read from the CDR3 is TGCGCCAGCAGCCCGGGAGGTGGCAGGGCCACCGGGGAG. The full variable domain, completed using reference TRBV5-1 and TRBJ2-2, is KAGVTQTPRYLIKTRGQQVTLSCSPISGHRSVSWYQQTPGQGLQFLFEYFSETQRNKGNFPGRFSGRQFSNSRSEMNVSTLELGDSALYLCASSPGGGRATGELFFGEGSRLTVL.

On this clone itself: The missing CDR3 end, 3 residues past where the read stops, is filled in from the germline J gene. This chain uses TRBV18 with TRBJ2-6, with 8 bases fitting TRBD1. CDR1 is KGHSH and CDR2 is LQKENI in the germline V gene. This CDR3 is 16 amino acids long. Trimming took 6 bases from V and 2 from J; bases not matched to a gene: 6. The sequenced part of the CDR3 DNA is TGTGCCAGCTCGTCAACGACAGGGGCTGGGGCCAACGTC. This codes for CASSSTTGAGANV. In full, the CDR3 reads CASSSTTGAGANVLTF.

To note about this clone: The CDR3 end falls 3 residues outside the read, so it is completed with the germline J gene. The V gene is TRBV5-1, the J gene TRBJ2-3; D might be TRBD1 (6 bases). Trimming took off 3 bases at V and 7 bases at J, with 18 bases between the two ends. Germline values: CDR1 SGHRS, CDR2 YFSETQ. The CDR3 has 15 amino acids. This CDR3 is CASSSTGPTEYTQYF. Incomplete CDR3 DNA: TGCGCCAGCAGCTCCACAGGGCCCACAGAGTATACG.

As for this clone: The CDR3 end falls 3 residues outside the read, so it is completed with the germline J gene. The sample contains more than one DNA sequence encoding this CDR3. V is TRBV5-4 and J is TRBJ2-5, with a possible D match to TRBD1 (6 bases). Trimming removed 5 bases at V and 0 bases at J, with 11 bases between. The CDR3 covers 14 residues. CDR1 is SGHNT and CDR2 is YYREEE in the germline V gene (reference sequence). This CDR3 is CASSSGQYQETQYF. CDR3 bases read: TGTGCCAGCAGTTCTGGACAGTACCAAGAGACC.

Comment on this clone: The read terminates 3 residues ahead of where the CDR3 ends, so the germline J gene completes it. The V gene is TRBV6-1, the J gene TRBJ1-1; D possibly corresponds to TRBD1 (6 bases). Germline lookup yields CDR1 MNHNS and CDR2 SASEGT. Trimming cost V 5 bases and J 4 bases, with 26 bases left between them. The CDR3 runs 18 residues. CDR3 DNA (partial): TGTGCCAGCAGTCAAGGGGATTGGGCAGGGGTTAGGGGCACTGAA. This gives the protein CASSQGDWAGVRGTE. The full CDR3 is CASSQGDWAGVRGTEAFF.

A note on this clone: With the read ending 3 residues before the CDR3 end, the germline J gene is used to fill in that end. The chain combines TRBV14 with TRBJ1-6; D is possibly TRBD1 (5 bases). This CDR3 is built from 15 residues. In germline, CDR1 is SGHDN, CDR2 FVKESK. V gave up 0 bases and J gave up 7 bases, with 10 bases separating them. CDR3 bases read: TGTGCCAGCAGCCAAGACGGGGGAATGAATTCACCC. This translates into CASSQDGGMNSP. The complete CDR3 protein is CASSQDGGMNSPLHF.

A word on this clone: The read falls 3 residues short of the CDR3 end, and the missing part is taken from the germline J gene. This sequence joins TRBV5-1 and TRBJ2-3, with D unresolved. The CDR3 totals 13 residues. Per the germline V gene, CDR1 is SGHRS and CDR2 is YFSETQ. The germline V and J ends were trimmed by 4 bases and 2 bases, with 8 bases remaining between them. The CDR3 here is CASSELLTDTQYF. The DNA read from the CDR3 is TGCGCCAGCAGCGAACTACTCACAGATACG.

Worth noting for this clone: The read ends 3 residues shy of where the CDR3 ends; the end is completed using the germline J gene. This chain uses TRBV30 with TRBJ1-1; D unresolved. Trimming shortened V by 4 bases and J by 3 bases, and 12 bases separated the two germline ends. The CDR3 has 13 residues. Germline CDR1 GTSNPN, CDR2 SVGIG (reference sequence). The CDR3 reads CAWNHWRDTEAFF. The sequenced CDR3 bases are TGTGCCTGGAACCATTGGAGGGACACTGAA.

With regard to this clone: The sequence runs out 3 residues before the end of the CDR3; the remainder is reconstructed from the germline J gene. The chain employs TRBV20-1 and TRBJ2-3; D remains unclear. This CDR3 comprises 14 residues. Germline V lookup: CDR1 DFQATT, CDR2 SNEGSKA (reference sequence). The ends were cut back, 1 base at V and 0 bases at J, with 8 bases in the middle. The DNA read from the CDR3 is TGCAGTGCTAGAGGGCAGTCTAGCACAGATACG. Amino acid sequence: CSARGQSSTDT. The complete CDR3 sequence is CSARGQSSTDTQYF.

In regard to this clone: The read is 3 residues too short to cover the CDR3 end, so that end is filled in from the germline J gene. The chain combines TRBV20-1 with TRBJ1-2; a weak D match, TRBD1 (5 bases). CDR1 is DFQATT, CDR2 SNEGSKA, per germline (reference sequence). The CDR3 loop spans 11 amino acids. This chain's CDR3 is CSESTETGYTF. Incomplete CDR3 DNA: TGCAGTGAATCGACAGAAACCGGC.

Comments on this clone: From the germline J gene comes the end of the CDR3, since the read stops 3 residues before it. V usage is TRBV2 and J usage is TRBJ1-1, with D perhaps TRBD1 (6 bases). The germline gives CDR1 SNHLY, CDR2 FYNNEI. This CDR3 has 16 amino acids. The V gene lost 3 bases and the J gene lost 5 bases, with 19 bases spanning the gap. CDR3 loop: CASSDQGGGLGTEAFF. The part of the CDR3 DNA that was read is TGTGCCAGCAGTGATCAAGGGGGGGGGCTCGGAACTGAA.

About this clone itself: The CDR3 end lies 3 residues beyond the end of the read and is filled in from the germline J gene. The V and J genes are TRBV18 and TRBJ2-1, with 8 bases matching TRBD2. CDR3 length: 16 amino acids. J gave up 7 bases and V 4 bases, and 12 bases lay outside the gene matches. Germline V gene data show CDR1 as KGHSH and CDR2 as LQKENI. The CDR3 bases that were read are TGTGCCAGCTCACTGCGGGAGGCCGGAGTTAGTAATGAG. It is translated as CASSLREAGVSNE. The entire CDR3 is CASSLREAGVSNEQFF. The entire variable domain, with the rest obtained from reference TRBV18 and TRBJ2-1, is as follows: NAGVMQNPRHLVRRRGQEARLRCSPMKGHSHVYWYRQLPEEGLKFMVYLQKENIIDESGMPKERFSAEFPKEGPSILRIQQVVRGDSAAYFCASSLREAGVSNEQFFGPGTRLTVL.

A remark on this clone: Coverage ceases 3 residues before the CDR3 finishes, and the germline J gene fills in the end. The chain links TRBV5-1 to TRBJ1-1, with TRBD1 matching 9 bases. The germline V gene encodes CDR1 SGHRS and CDR2 YFSETQ. V was clipped by 3 bases and J by 7 bases; unmatched bases: 4. The CDR3 contains 13 residues. The DNA read from the CDR3 is TGCGCCAGCAGCTGGGGGACAGGGTATGAA. Translating gives CASSWGTGYE. The CDR3 reads in full as CASSWGTGYEAFF.

In terms of frequency, this clone is medium-sized (0.01 to 0.1%). The read comes to an end 3 residues before the CDR3 does, leaving the germline J gene to fill in the end. The V call is TRBV6-2 or TRBV6-3, the J call TRBJ2-1, with a possible D match to TRBD2 (6 bases). CDR1 is MNHEY and CDR2 is SVGEGT in the germline V gene. V lost 4 bases to trimming and J lost 0 bases, with 13 bases between them. This CDR3 spans 16 amino acids. CDR3 in amino acids: CASSFLDYLSYNEQFF. CDR3 DNA (partial): TGTGCCAGCAGTTTCTTGGACTATCTCTCCTACAATGAG.

Worth noting for this clone: The DNA ends 3 residues before the CDR3 does, and the rest of the CDR3 is filled in from the germline J gene. The V and J genes are TRBV5-1 and TRBJ2-2; D gene unclear. The CDR3 spans 14 residues. Per germline, CDR1 SGHRS and CDR2 YFSETQ. V was clipped by 5 bases and J by 4 bases, with 12 bases between them. The covered CDR3 bases are TGCGCCAGCAGATCCGGTTCAACCACCGGGGAG. This gives the protein CASRSGSTTGE. The whole CDR3 is CASRSGSTTGELFF.

In the case of this clone: The read ends 3 residues before the CDR3 terminus; that terminus is restored from the germline J gene. The rearrangement links TRBV4-2 to TRBJ1-5; no definite D call. CDR1 is LGHNA, CDR2 YNFKEQ, per germline. With 0 bases removed from V and 5 bases from J, the gap between germline ends came to 11 bases. CDR3 length: 15 amino acids. The CDR3 DNA, read in part, is TGTGCCAGCAGCCAAGACGTTGGTCAGGATCAGCCC. This gives the protein CASSQDVGQDQP. The entire CDR3 is CASSQDVGQDQPQHF.

Concerning this clone itself: The CDR3 goes on 3 residues after the read ends, and that part is filled in from the germline J gene. This chain uses TRBV9 with TRBJ2-7; 14 nucleotides line up with TRBD2. Per germline, CDR1 SGDLS and CDR2 YYNGEE. CDR3 length: 19 amino acids. Trimming at V came to 2 bases and at J to 2 bases, leaving 12 bases not matched to a gene. The CDR3 bases that were read are TGTGCCAGCAGCGTCGGCCTTAGGACTAGCGGGAGGATGACCTACGAG. Its protein is CASSVGLRTSGRMTYE. The whole CDR3 protein reads CASSVGLRTSGRMTYEQYF.

With regard to this clone: The read terminates 3 residues ahead of where the CDR3 ends, so the germline J gene completes it. The chain combines TRBV28 with TRBJ2-3, with a weak D call TRBD1 (5 bases). V was cut by 10 bases and J by 2 bases, with 19 bases left in between. Germline V gene data show CDR1 as MDHEN and CDR2 as SYDVKM. The CDR3 consists of 15 residues. CDR3 amino acids: CATDSVRTTTDTQYF. CDR3 DNA, as far as it was read: TGTGCCACCGATTCCGTACGGACAACCACAGATACG.

With regard to this clone: The DNA ends 3 residues before the CDR3 does, and the rest of the CDR3 is filled in from the germline J gene. This rearrangement joins TRBV20-1 to TRBJ2-7; 10 nucleotides align to TRBD1. This CDR3 comprises 13 residues. Germline lookup yields CDR1 DFQATT and CDR2 SNEGSKA (reference sequence). Losses at the gene ends were 3 bases for V and 2 bases for J; bases not matched to a gene: 1. CDR3 DNA (partial): TGCAGTGCTAGGGACAGGGGGACCTACGAG. This gives the protein CSARDRGTYE. The whole CDR3 region reads CSARDRGTYEQYF.

On this clone itself: The CDR3 is cut off 3 residues early in the read; its end comes from the germline J gene. This sample includes further DNA sequences coding for the same CDR3. The chain combines TRBV4-2 with TRBJ2-3; 7 nucleotides align to TRBD1. The CDR3 has 18 residues. Germline V lookup: CDR1 LGHNA, CDR2 YNFKEQ. Unmatched junction bases numbered 13, after V lost 4 bases and J lost 0 bases. This CDR3 is CASSRYNRGGRSTDTQYF. The CDR3 DNA, read in part, is TGTGCCAGCAGCCGGTATAACAGGGGCGGCAGAAGCACAGATACG.

About this clone: With the read ending 3 residues before the CDR3 end, the germline J gene is used to fill in that end. This rearrangement joins TRBV20-1 to TRBJ1-2, with 10 bases matching TRBD1. CDR1 and CDR2 from the germline V gene are DFQATT and SNEGSKA (reference sequence). V dropped 5 bases and J dropped 3; count of bases not matched to a gene: 6. The CDR3 covers 14 residues. The covered CDR3 bases are TGCAGTGCTCCTCGACAGGGGGCGGACTATGGC. It is translated as CSAPRQGADYG. From start to end, the CDR3 is CSAPRQGADYGYTF.

Regarding this clone: Coverage ceases 3 residues before the CDR3 finishes, and the germline J gene fills in the end. The chain links TRBV27 to TRBJ2-6, with a weak D call TRBD2 (6 bases). The CDR3 has 16 amino acids. Trimming pared 1 base from V and 4 bases from J, leaving 11 bases between. CDR1 MNHEY and CDR2 SMNVEV come from the germline V gene (reference sequence). The sequenced CDR3 bases are TGTGCCAGCAGTTTATTGGGGGGAGGAGGGGCCAACGTC. Its protein product is CASSLLGGGGANV. The entire CDR3 sequence reads CASSLLGGGGANVLTF.